This T cell receptor (beta chain) was documented in a study of T cells in Graves' hyperthyroidism and ophthalmopathy. Background on the study: Peripheral blood was obtained at initial diagnosis, preceding any treatment.

On this clonotype itself: Antigen unknown.

TCR beta CDR3 region amplification was performed from RNA transcripts. Primed by the HTBI set, a first-round RT-PCR was run on the TCR CDR3. From the multiplex PCR reads, TCRdb called clonotypes with MiXCR, one entry per CDR3 protein. The sample shows 530,000 or so distinct CDR3 sequences, about a sixth of them seen only once. A patient was excluded if there was uncontrolled infection, other autoimmune disease, pregnancy or lactation. The V gene lost 5 bases and the J gene lost 0 bases, with 10 bases spanning the gap. The CDR3 is 15 amino acids. Overall study findings and caveats: Blood held most thyroid clonotypes expanded above 0.001 frequency. A model of 13 V-J pairs discriminated ophthalmopathy from stable hyperthyroidism.

The origin of this receptor is a woman younger than 35 with Graves' ophthalmopathy. The chain recombines TRBV12-3 or TRBV12-4 with TRBJ1-4; D is undetermined. The sequencing input was blood. The CDR3 region is CASSGWEATNEKLFF. The DNA for the CDR3 is TGTGCCAGCAGTGGCTGGGAGGCAACTAATGAAAAACTGTTTTTT.